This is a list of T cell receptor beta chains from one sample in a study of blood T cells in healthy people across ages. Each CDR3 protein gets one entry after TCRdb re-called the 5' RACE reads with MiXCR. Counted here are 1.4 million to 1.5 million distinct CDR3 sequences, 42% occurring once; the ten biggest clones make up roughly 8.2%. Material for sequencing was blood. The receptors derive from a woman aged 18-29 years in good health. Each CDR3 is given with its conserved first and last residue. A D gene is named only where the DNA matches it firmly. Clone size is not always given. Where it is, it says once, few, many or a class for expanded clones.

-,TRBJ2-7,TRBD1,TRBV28,CASSFRDRGHEQYF,TGTGCCAGCAGTTTTCGCGACAGGGGCCACGAGCAGTACTTC
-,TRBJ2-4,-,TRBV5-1,CASSLSGAGVKAKNIQYF,TGCGCCAGCAGCTTGAGTGGGGCAGGGGTTAAAGCCAAAAACATTCAGTACTTC
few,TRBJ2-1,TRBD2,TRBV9,CASSPSGGVNNEQFF,TGTGCCAGCAGCCCTAGCGGGGGGGTAAACAATGAGCAGTTCTTC
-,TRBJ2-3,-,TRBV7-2,CASSLDGYGTQYF,TGTGCCAGCAGCTTAGACGGTTACGGTACGCAGTATTTT
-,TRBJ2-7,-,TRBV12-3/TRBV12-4,CASQLDRVFDEQYF,TGTGCCAGCCAGCTGGACAGAGTCTTCGATGAGCAGTACTTC
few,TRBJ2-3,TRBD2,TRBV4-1,CASSGVERGWDFSTDTQYF,TGCGCCAGCAGCGGGGTCGAGCGGGGGTGGGATTTCAGCACAGATACGCAGTATTTT
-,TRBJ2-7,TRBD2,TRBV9,CASSPRGDYLREQYF,TGTGCCAGCAGCCCACGGGGGGACTATTTGAGGGAGCAGTACTTC
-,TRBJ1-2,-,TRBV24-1,CATSSGHYGYTF,TGTGCCACCAGCTCAGGGCACTATGGCTACACCTTC
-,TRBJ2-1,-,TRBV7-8,CASSHDVHNEQFF,TGTGCCAGCAGCCACGACGTGCACAATGAGCAGTTCTTC
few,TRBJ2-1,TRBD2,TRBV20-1,CSAGSAVSGNYNEQFF,TGCAGTGCAGGGTCGGCAGTTAGCGGGAACTACAATGAGCAGTTCTTC
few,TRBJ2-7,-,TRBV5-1,CASRPALSYEQYF,TGCGCCAGCAGACCAGCCCTCTCCTACGAGCAGTACTTC
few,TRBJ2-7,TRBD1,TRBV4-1,CASSPRSGGREEQYF,TGCGCCAGCAGCCCCCGGTCAGGGGGCAGGGAGGAGCAGTACTTC
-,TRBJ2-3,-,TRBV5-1,CASSKHPGDSGTDMQYF,TGCGCCAGCAGCAAACACCCGGGGGACTCTGGCACAGATATGCAGTATTTT
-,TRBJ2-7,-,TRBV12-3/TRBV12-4,CASSYRTRGTELITEQYF,TGTGCCAGCAGTTACCGGACGAGGGGAACAGAATTGATCACCGAGCAGTACTTC
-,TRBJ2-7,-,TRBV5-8,CASSFGGYSYEQYF,TGTGCCAGCAGCTTCGGGGGATATAGCTACGAGCAGTACTTC
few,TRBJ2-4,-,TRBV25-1,CASSSLPGGHIQYF,TGTGCCAGCAGTTCCCTGCCCGGTGGTCACATTCAGTACTTC
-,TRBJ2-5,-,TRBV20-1,CSARVIGVLTQYF,TGCAGTGCTAGAGTTATTGGGGTTTTGACCCAGTACTTC
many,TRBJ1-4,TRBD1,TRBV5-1,CASSLGQGGEKLFF,TGTGCCAGCAGCCTTGGACAGGGAGGTGAAAAACTGTTTTTT
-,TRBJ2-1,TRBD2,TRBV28,CASSFQAGRLAGEDNEQFF,TGTGCCAGCAGTTTTCAGGCAGGGAGACTAGCGGGGGAAGACAATGAGCAGTTCTTC
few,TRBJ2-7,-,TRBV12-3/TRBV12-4,CASTYGGHEQYF,TGTGCCAGCACTTACGGGGGCCACGAGCAGTACTTC
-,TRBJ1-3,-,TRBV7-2,CASSVGGGSGNTIYF,TGTGCCAGCAGCGTCGGGGGGGGCTCTGGAAACACCATATATTTT
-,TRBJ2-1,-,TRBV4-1,CASSLQEGGIYNEQFF,TGCGCCAGCAGCCTACAGGAGGGGGGGATTTACAATGAGCAGTTCTTC
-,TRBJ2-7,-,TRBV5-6,CASSLGRPRVDEQYF,TGTGCCAGCAGCTTGGGACGTCCGAGGGTCGACGAGCAGTACTTC
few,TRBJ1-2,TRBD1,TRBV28,CASSPRQGLGYTF,TGTGCCAGCAGTCCCCGACAGGGTTTGGGCTACACCTTC
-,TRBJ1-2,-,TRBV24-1,CATSDSRTASSYGYTF,TGTGCCACCAGTGATTCCCGGACGGCTAGTAGCTATGGCTACACCTTC
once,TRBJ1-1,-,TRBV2,CASTGPTGTEAFF,TGTGCCAGCACGGGGCCAACTGGGACTGAAGCTTTCTTT
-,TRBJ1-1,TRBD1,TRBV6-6,CASSYTAGGGNTEAFF,TGTGCCAGCAGTTACACCGCAGGGGGGGGAAACACTGAAGCTTTCTTT
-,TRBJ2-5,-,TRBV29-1,CSVAGWETQYF,TGCAGCGTCGCTGGGTGGGAGACCCAGTACTTC
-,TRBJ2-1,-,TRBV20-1,CSAPTGWTGEQFF,TGCAGTGCCCCCACGGGCTGGACTGGTGAGCAGTTCTTC
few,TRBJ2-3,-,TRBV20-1,CSASYVATDTQYF,TGCAGTGCTAGTTACGTTGCCACAGATACGCAGTATTTT